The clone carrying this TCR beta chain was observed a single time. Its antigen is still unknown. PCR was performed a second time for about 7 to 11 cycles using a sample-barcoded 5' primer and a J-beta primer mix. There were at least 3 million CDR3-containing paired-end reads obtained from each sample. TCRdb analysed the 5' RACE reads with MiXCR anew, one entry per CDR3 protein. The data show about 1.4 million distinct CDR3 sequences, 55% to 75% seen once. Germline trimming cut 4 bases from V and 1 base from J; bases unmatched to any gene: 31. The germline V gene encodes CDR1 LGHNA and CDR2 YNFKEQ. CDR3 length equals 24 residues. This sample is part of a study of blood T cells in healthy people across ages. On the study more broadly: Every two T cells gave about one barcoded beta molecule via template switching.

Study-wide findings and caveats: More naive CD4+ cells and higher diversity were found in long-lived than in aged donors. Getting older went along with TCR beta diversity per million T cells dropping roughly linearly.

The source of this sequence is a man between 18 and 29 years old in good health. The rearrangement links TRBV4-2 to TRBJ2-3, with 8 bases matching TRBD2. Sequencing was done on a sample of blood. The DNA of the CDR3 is TGTGCCAGCAGCCCTTTGAAGCGGGGGCCAGGGACTACTAATGCGGGGTTCGGCACAGATACGCAGTATTTT. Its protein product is CASSPLKRGPGTTNAGFGTDTQYF.